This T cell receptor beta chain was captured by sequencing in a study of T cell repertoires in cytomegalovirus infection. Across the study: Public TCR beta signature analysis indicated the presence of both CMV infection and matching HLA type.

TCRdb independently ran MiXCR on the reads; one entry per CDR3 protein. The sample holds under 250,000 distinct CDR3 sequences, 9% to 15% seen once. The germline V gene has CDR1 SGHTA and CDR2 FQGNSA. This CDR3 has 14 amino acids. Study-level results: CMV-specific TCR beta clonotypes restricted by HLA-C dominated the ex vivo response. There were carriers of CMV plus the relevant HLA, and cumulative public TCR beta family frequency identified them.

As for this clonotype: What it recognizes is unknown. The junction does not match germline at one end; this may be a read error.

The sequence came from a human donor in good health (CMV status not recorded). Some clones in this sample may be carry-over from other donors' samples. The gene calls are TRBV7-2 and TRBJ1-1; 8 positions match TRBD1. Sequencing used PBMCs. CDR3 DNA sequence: TGTGCCAGCAGCTTGACAGGGGATTGGACTGAAGCTTTATTT. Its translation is CASSLTGDWTEALF.